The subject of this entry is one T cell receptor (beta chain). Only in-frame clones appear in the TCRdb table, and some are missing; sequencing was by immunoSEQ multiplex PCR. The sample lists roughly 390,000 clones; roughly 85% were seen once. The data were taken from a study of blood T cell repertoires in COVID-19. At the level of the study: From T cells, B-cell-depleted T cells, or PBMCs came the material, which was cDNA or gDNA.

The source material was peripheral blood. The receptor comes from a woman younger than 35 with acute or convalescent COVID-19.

CDR3 region: CATSDGDSTEAFF. The CDR3 nucleotides are TGTGCCACCAGTGATGGGGACAGTACTGAAGCTTTCTTT. The rearrangement uses TRBV24-1 and TRBJ1-1; TRBD1 agrees at 7 bases. The CDR3 length is 13 residues. The junction had 2 bases not matched to a gene; V was cut back by 3 bases and J by 5 bases. The germline V gene has CDR1 KGHDR and CDR2 SFDVKD.